This T cell receptor beta chain was obtained from a study of regulatory T cells in long-lasting Graves disease. Study context: Recently diagnosed Graves' patients had received antithyroid drugs for under 3 months.

This CDR3 spans 17 amino acids. Trimming removed 4 bases from V and 0 bases from J, with 13 bases in between. The V gene's germline CDR1 is MNHEY and CDR2 SVGAGI. Specified time point: newly diagnosed GD, antithyroid drugs for less than 3 months. From PBMCs, RNA was extracted and then used to make the TCR library. Building of the TCR beta libraries involved iRepertoire HTBI primers and Arm-PCR of CDR3 regions. TCRdb recomputed calls from the multiplex PCR reads with MiXCR, one row per CDR3 protein. Among hundreds of thousands of distinct CDR3 sequences listed, 15% to 20% were seen once. These data also featured in a second study, about T cells in Graves' hyperthyroidism and ophthalmopathy. That paper notes: Disease duration under 2 months; hyperthyroidism patients were aged 18 to 65. Diagnoses rested on clinical symptoms, serum thyroxine and TRAb, thyroid ultrasound and orbital computed tomography. RT-PCR in the first round (using the HTBI primer set) targeted the TCR CDR3.

Sequencing was performed on peripheral blood mononuclear cells (PBMCs), taken at new diagnosis, from a patient treated with antithyroid drugs. The V gene is TRBV6-5, the J gene TRBJ1-6; maybe TRBD1 (6 bases). This sequence was found in a man aged 35 to 55 with Graves disease. In nucleotides, the CDR3 is TGTGCCAGCAGTTGGGGGGGGCGGAGCTCCTATAATTCACCCCTCCACTTT. This translates into CASSWGGRSSYNSPLHF.